These 21 T cell receptor beta chains were sequenced from one sample in a study of T cells in Graves' hyperthyroidism and ophthalmopathy. TCR beta CDR3 regions were amplified from RNA transcripts. The HTBI primer set served for first-round RT-PCR of the TCR CDR3. TCRdb recomputed calls from the multiplex PCR reads with MiXCR, one row per CDR3 protein. There are hundreds of thousands of distinct CDR3 sequences in the sample; 35% to 40% occur only once, and about 9% lies in the top ten. The sequencing sample was made of blood. These receptors were obtained from a man aged 18 to 29 with Graves' hyperthyroidism.

This clonotype was observed a single time. V usage is TRBV15 and J usage is TRBJ2-7; perhaps TRBD2 as D (7 bases). This CDR3 region has 14 residues. Germline V gives CDR1 LNHNV, CDR2 YYDKDF (reference sequence). Trimming left V 1 base short and J 6 bases short, with 13 bases between. CDR3 sequence reads: CATSRVRGGGEQYF. The CDR3 DNA follows: TGTGCCACCAGCAGAGTGAGGGGAGGGGGCGAGCAGTACTTC.

As regards this clonotype: A read error may be the cause here, since a much bigger clone is one base away. V is TRBV10-3 and J is TRBJ2-2, with TRBD2 as a possible D gene (5 bases). Germline V CDR1 and CDR2: ENHRY, SYGVKD. The ends were cut back, 9 bases at V and 3 bases at J, with 8 bases in the middle. The CDR3 runs 12 residues. DNA of the CDR3: TGTGCCATGGGAGAGGACACCGGGGAGCTGTTTTTT. It codes for CAMGEDTGELFF.

The chain employs TRBV5-8 and TRBJ2-7; D is uncertain. This CDR3 region has 14 residues. V was pared by 1 base and J by 3 bases, with 11 bases between. Germline loops: CDR1 SGHTS, CDR2 YDEGEE. As DNA, the CDR3 is TGTGCCAGCAGCTTGCAACAGCCATACTACGAGCAGTACTTC. It translates to CASSLQQPYYEQYF.

This clonotype appeared a few times. The chain carries TRBV7-2 and TRBJ2-7, with TRBD1 as a possible D gene (5 bases). Germline V gene data show CDR1 as SGHTA and CDR2 as FQGNSA. This CDR3 contains 14 residues. V dropped 5 bases and J dropped 0 bases, with 11 bases sitting between them. Written as DNA, the CDR3 is TGTGCCAGCAGCCTCTTGGGGCCCTCCTACGAGCAGTACTTC. This codes for CASSLLGPSYEQYF.

Only a few counts were recorded for this clonotype. V is TRBV6-6 and J is TRBJ2-7; 9 bases fit TRBD2. This CDR3 has 17 residues. The junction had 8 bases not matched to a gene; V was cut back by 0 bases and J by 2 bases. Germline CDR1 reads MNHNY; CDR2 reads SVGAGI (reference sequence). In DNA, the CDR3 is TGTGCCAGCAGTTACTCAGGCTTGGCTAGCGGGACCTACGAGCAGTACTTC. Encoded protein: CASSYSGLASGTYEQYF.

This clonotype is a singleton in its sample. This sequence joins TRBV7-9 and TRBJ2-5; TRBD1 is a possible D gene (5 bases). V lost 5 bases and J 7 bases, leaving 17 bases between the germline ends. The CDR3 consists of 14 residues. Germline values: CDR1 SEHNR, CDR2 FQNEAQ (reference sequence). DNA of the CDR3: TGTGCCAGCAGCCCCGTACAGGACCGAGGGACCCAGTACTTC. As protein: CASSPVQDRGTQYF.

As regards this clonotype: With a far larger clone one base away, a read error is the likely cause. The gene calls are TRBV9 and TRBJ1-1; D gene unclear. Trimming took 7 bases from V and 5 from J, leaving 12 bases between them. The germline gives CDR1 SGDLS, CDR2 YYNGEE. The CDR3 extends over 12 amino acids. As DNA, the CDR3 is TGTGCCAGCGGCGGGGTGGGAACTGAAGCTTTCTTT. Protein: CASGGVGTEAFF.

This clonotype was picked up one time. The chain couples TRBV2 to TRBJ2-7; TRBD2 agrees at 10 bases. This CDR3 has 14 residues. The V segment lost 8 bases and the J segment 6 bases; nucleotides outside the gene matches: 10. Germline V gene data show CDR1 as SNHLY and CDR2 as FYNNEI. CDR3 amino acids: CASGGLAGAVEQYF. The CDR3 DNA reads as TGTGCCAGCGGGGGGCTAGCGGGAGCCGTCGAGCAGTACTTC.

In this sample, this clonotype turned up a few times. The V and J genes are TRBV5-1 and TRBJ2-2; D may be TRBD1 (5 bases). The CDR3 has 15 residues. Trimming stripped 1 base from V and 3 bases from J, with 10 bases between. Germline CDR1 SGHRS, CDR2 YFSETQ. For the CDR3, the DNA is TGCGCCAGCAGCTTGCAGGGTCTGGACACCGGGGAGCTGTTTTTT. It specifies CASSLQGLDTGELFF.

The chain has TRBV10-3 and TRBJ2-2, with D tentatively TRBD2 (5 bases). Per germline, CDR1 ENHRY and CDR2 SYGVKD. Trimming took off 0 bases at V and 10 bases at J, with 15 bases between the two ends. The CDR3 length is 15 residues. The CDR3 nucleotides read TGTGCCATCAGTGAGTCGAAGTGGGAGTCGGCGGAGCTGTTTTTT. It specifies CAISESKWESAELFF.

This chain uses TRBV19 with TRBJ1-5; D remains unclear. Deletions cut 3 bases from V and 8 bases from J, with 17 bases between. The CDR3 covers 15 residues. CDR1 and CDR2 from the germline V gene are LNHDA and SQIVND (reference sequence). For the CDR3, the DNA is TGTGCCAGTAGTATCTGGCAGACGGGGTATGAGCCCCAGCATTTT. Protein product: CASSIWQTGYEPQHF. The entire variable domain, with the rest obtained from reference TRBV19 and TRBJ1-5, is as follows: DGGITQSPKYLFRKEGQNVTLSCEQNLNHDAMYWYRQDPGQGLRLIYYSQIVNDFQKGDIAEGYSVSREKKESFPLTVTSAQKNPTAFYLCASSIWQTGYEPQHFGDGTRLSIL.

This chain joins TRBV15 and TRBJ1-3; D unresolved. Germline V gives CDR1 LNHNV, CDR2 YYDKDF (reference sequence). Trimming pared 0 bases from V and 2 bases from J, leaving 11 bases between. The CDR3 has 16 amino acids. CDR3 DNA sequence: TGTGCCACCAGCAGAGATCCCGGAGAGGCTGGAAACACCATATATTTT. Translating gives CATSRDPGEAGNTIYF. The variable domain in full, completed from reference TRBV15 and TRBJ1-3, reads DAMVIQNPRYQVTQFGKPVTLSCSQTLNHNVMYWYQQKSSQAPKLLFHYYDKDFNNEADTPDNFQSRRPNTSFCFLDIRSPGLGDTAMYLCATSRDPGEAGNTIYFGEGSWLTVV.

The rearrangement links TRBV20-1 to TRBJ1-5; TRBD1 agrees at 8 bases. From germline, CDR1 is DFQATT and CDR2 SNEGSKA (reference sequence). The CDR3 loop spans 14 amino acids. V lost 5 bases and J lost 3; bases outside the gene matches: 6. The CDR3 sequence is CSAVRTGNNQPQHF. The CDR3 coding sequence is TGCAGTGCTGTAAGGACAGGGAACAATCAGCCCCAGCATTTT.

The chain has TRBV10-3 and TRBJ1-1, with 7 bases matching TRBD1. The CDR3 sequence is 13 residues long. CDR1 is ENHRY and CDR2 is SYGVKD in the germline V gene. V gave up 10 bases and J gave up 4 bases; unmatched junction bases: 9. CDR3 residues: CASKTGWGTEAFF. CDR3 bases: TGTGCCAGCAAGACAGGGTGGGGCACTGAAGCTTTCTTT.

This clonotype was counted many times. The chain employs TRBV11-3 and TRBJ1-2; no clear D gene. The CDR3 consists of 12 residues. Germline lookup yields CDR1 SGHNT and CDR2 YENEEA. V lost 4 bases and J lost 7, with 10 bases in between. Here the CDR3 DNA reads TGTGCCAGCAGCTCATCGTCAGGTGGCTACACCTTC. It encodes CASSSSSGGYTF.

On this clonotype itself: This may be a read error, as it is one base from a much larger clone. The gene calls are TRBV20-1 and TRBJ2-7, with D tentatively TRBD1 or TRBD2 (5 bases each). Germline lookup yields CDR1 DFQATT and CDR2 SNEGSKA (reference sequence). This CDR3 contains 13 residues. V was shortened by 4 bases and J by 4 bases, with 14 bases between the two germline ends. CDR3 loop: CSANPQGAYEQYF. CDR3 coding DNA: TGCAGTGCTAATCCCCAGGGAGCGTACGAGCAGTACTTC.

The sample holds a few counts of this clonotype. The chain has TRBV7-6 and TRBJ2-7; D may be TRBD2 (5 bases). CDR1 SGHVS and CDR2 FNYEAQ come from the germline V gene. This CDR3 has 16 amino acids. V shed 6 bases and J shed 5 bases, with 23 bases lying between them. The CDR3 coding sequence is TGTGCCAGCAGTTACTCGAGGACTGGGGTTTTGCACGAGCAGTACTTC. It specifies CASSYSRTGVLHEQYF.

This clonotype appeared many times. The genes are TRBV20-1 and TRBJ1-2; D is perhaps TRBD1 (5 bases). This CDR3 has 15 amino acids. Deletions cut 3 bases from V and 2 bases from J, with 16 bases between. Germline V gene data show CDR1 as DFQATT and CDR2 as SNEGSKA (reference sequence). The CDR3 loop reads CSARGLAGTNYGYTF. CDR3 DNA: TGCAGTGCTAGGGGTCTAGCGGGGACCAACTATGGCTACACCTTC.

The rearrangement joins TRBV7-6 to TRBJ1-5; D not resolved. V lost 0 bases, J lost 11 bases, and 11 bases lay in between. The V gene's germline CDR1 is SGHVS and CDR2 FNYEAQ. The CDR3 contains 13 residues. The CDR3 bases are TGTGCCAGCAGCTTAGCTGGGGAAGGGACCCAGCATTTT. It specifies CASSLAGEGTQHF.

Details on this clonotype: As the CDR3 is not closed by the conserved phenylalanine or tryptophan, this likely results from a read error. The chain joins TRBV29-1 to TRBJ2-5; D possibly uses TRBD1 or TRBD2 (5 bases each). CDR3 size: 15 residues. Germline CDR1 is SQVTM and CDR2 is ANQGSEA. Trimming took 0 bases from V and 2 from J, leaving 13 bases between them. As DNA, the CDR3 is TGCAGCGTTGAAGAAGGGACGAGAAGACAAGAGACCCAGTACCTC. It specifies CSVEEGTRRQETQYL.

This clonotype was recorded a few times. The chain uses TRBV7-9 and TRBJ1-5; D call uncertain. The germline CDR1 and CDR2 sequences are SEHNR and FQNEAQ (reference sequence). CDR3 length equals 14 residues. V was trimmed by 5 bases and J by 3 bases, leaving 11 bases between them. The CDR3 bases are TGTGCCAGCAGCGCGGACGGATTCAATCAGCCCCAGCATTTT. Translated, it gives CASSADGFNQPQHF.